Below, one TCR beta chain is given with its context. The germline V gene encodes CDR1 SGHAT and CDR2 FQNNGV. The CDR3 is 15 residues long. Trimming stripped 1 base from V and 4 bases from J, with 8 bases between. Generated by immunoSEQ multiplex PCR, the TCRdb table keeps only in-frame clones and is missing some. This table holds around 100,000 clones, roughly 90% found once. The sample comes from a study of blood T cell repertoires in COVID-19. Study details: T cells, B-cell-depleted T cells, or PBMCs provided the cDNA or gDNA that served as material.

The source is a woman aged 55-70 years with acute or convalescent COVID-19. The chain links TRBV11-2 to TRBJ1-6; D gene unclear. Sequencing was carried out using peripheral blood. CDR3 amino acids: CASSLAGLYNSPLHF. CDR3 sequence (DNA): TGTGCCAGCAGCTTAGCCGGACTTTATAATTCACCCCTCCACTTT.